The 28 T cell receptor beta chains given below trace back to one sample, sequenced in a study of shared clonotypes between healthy human individuals. This table comes from immunoSEQ multiplex PCR, and its TCRdb copy is limited to in-frame clones, with some not included. The sample records more than 2 million clones, around 95% being singletons. The sample was naive CD4+ T cells sorted from blood. Sample subset: CD45RA+ positively selected. All receptors derive from a man aged 18 to 30 in good health.

The chain is built from TRBV7-2 and TRBJ1-3; 7 bases align to TRBD1. The germline V gene has CDR1 SGHTA and CDR2 FQGNSA. This CDR3 has 15 residues. With 4 bases clipped from V and 7 bases from J, the junction kept 10 bases outside the gene matches. CDR3 sequence (DNA): TGTGCCAGCAGCTCGAGACAGGGCCCCGGGAACACCATATATTTT. Amino acid sequence: CASSSRQGPGNTIYF.

Details on this clone: This specimen includes other DNA sequences encoding the same CDR3. The chain is built from TRBV5-1 and TRBJ1-1; perhaps TRBD1 as D (6 bases). Trimming took off 4 bases at V and 0 bases at J, with 10 bases between the two ends. The V gene's germline CDR1 is SGHRS and CDR2 YFSETQ. The CDR3 sequence is 14 residues long. CDR3 nucleotides: TGCGCCAGCAGCAGGGACACCTTGAACACTGAAGCTTTCTTT. The encoded protein is CASSRDTLNTEAFF.

This chain links TRBV4-1 with TRBJ1-4; D possibly corresponds to TRBD1 (5 bases). The CDR3 is made up of 14 amino acids. V dropped 1 base and J dropped 8 bases, with 11 bases sitting between them. CDR1 is MGHRA, CDR2 YSYEKL, per germline. The CDR3 spells CASSQVGAGEKLFF. The CDR3 region has the DNA TGCGCCAGCAGCCAAGTAGGGGCGGGGGAAAAACTGTTTTTT.

Concerning this clone itself: This sample also contains other DNA sequences that code for the same CDR3. This chain links TRBV5-1 with TRBJ2-1; weak D call: TRBD2 (5 bases). CDR3 length equals 15 residues. V lost 2 bases and J lost 1, with 10 bases in between. Germline V gene data show CDR1 as SGHRS and CDR2 as YFSETQ. The CDR3 DNA sequence: TGCGCCAGCAGCTTAGCGGCGGATTCCTACAATGAGCAGTTCTTC. Protein product: CASSLAADSYNEQFF.

The chain couples TRBV27 to TRBJ2-2; a weak D match, TRBD1 (6 bases). The CDR3 runs 18 residues. CDR1 and CDR2 from the germline V gene are MNHEY and SMNVEV (reference sequence). V lost 7 bases and J lost 2, with 23 bases in between. CDR3 region: CASTLKGVRKSNTGELFF. CDR3 nucleotides: TGTGCCAGCACCCTGAAGGGGGTCCGCAAATCTAACACCGGGGAGCTGTTTTTT.

The chain has TRBV4-2 and TRBJ2-2, with TRBD2 matching over 14 bases. The CDR3 runs 16 residues. Germline CDR1 is LGHNA and CDR2 is YNFKEQ. The V segment lost 3 bases and the J segment 3 bases; nucleotides outside the gene matches: 0. The CDR3 region has the DNA TGTGCCAGCAGCCAGGGACTAGCGGGAGACACCGGGGAGCTGTTTTTT. It encodes CASSQGLAGDTGELFF.

The V call is TRBV5-6, the J call TRBJ1-2; D is undetermined. Per germline, CDR1 SGHDT and CDR2 YYEEEE. Trimming pared 3 bases from V and 4 bases from J, leaving 19 bases between. The length of the CDR3 is 16 residues. The CDR3 coding sequence is TGTGCCAGCAGCTGGATGGGAACAGAGCGTGGCTATGGCTACACCTTC. Amino acid sequence: CASSWMGTERGYGYTF.

The chain links TRBV5-8 to TRBJ2-7; no reliable D call. CDR1 and CDR2 (germline): SGHTS, YDEGEE. Trimming left V 2 bases short and J 4 bases short, with 7 bases between. The CDR3 consists of 12 residues. CDR3 protein: CASSFTRYEQYF. The CDR3 bases are TGTGCCAGCAGCTTCACGAGATACGAGCAGTACTTC.

This clone was seen once. The chain recombines TRBV21-1 with TRBJ1-2. TRBV21-1 is a listed pseudogene. CDR3 length equals 14 residues. The DNA of the CDR3 is TGTGCCAGCAGCCAGCGGCCAGCTAACTATGGCTACACCTTC. Translated: CASSQRPANYGYTF.

This clone was recorded only once. The sample holds other DNA sequences that translate to the same CDR3. The chain links TRBV28 to TRBJ1-3; maybe TRBD1 (6 bases). Germline CDR1 is MDHEN and CDR2 is SYDVKM. This CDR3 has 14 residues. V gave up 6 bases and J gave up 0 bases, with 9 bases separating them. CDR3 in DNA: TGTGCCAGCAGCGGCAGGGGCTCTGGAAACACCATATATTTT. It is translated as CASSGRGSGNTIYF. Filled out from reference TRBV28 and TRBJ1-3, the complete variable domain reads DVKVTQSSRYLVKRTGEKVFLECVQDMDHENMFWYRQDPGLGLRLIYFSYDVKMKEKGDIPEGYSVSREKKERFSLILESASTNQTSMYLCASSGRGSGNTIYFGEGSWLTVV.

V is TRBV2 and J is TRBJ2-7; TRBD1 might be the D (6 bases). CDR3 length: 14 residues. Deletions cut 7 bases from V and 3 bases from J, with 16 bases between. The germline V gene encodes CDR1 SNHLY and CDR2 FYNNEI. In DNA, the CDR3 is TGTGCCAGCAAAAGACGACAGGAGGTCTACGAGCAGTACTTC. It encodes CASKRRQEVYEQYF.

The chain combines TRBV2 with TRBJ1-4, with 7 bases aligning to TRBD1. Germline CDR1 and CDR2: SNHLY and FYNNEI. The CDR3 sequence is 12 residues long. V lost 6 bases and J lost 7; bases outside the gene matches: 2. The CDR3 nucleotides are TGTGCCAGCAGATGGGACAGTGAAAAACTGTTTTTT. Protein: CASRWDSEKLFF.

This chain links TRBV5-4 with TRBJ1-2; D might be TRBD1 (6 bases). From germline, CDR1 is SGHNT and CDR2 YYREEE (reference sequence). Trimming pared 4 bases from V and 1 base from J, leaving 11 bases between. This CDR3 is 14 amino acids long. CDR3: CASSKGGDNYGYTF. The CDR3 region has the DNA TGTGCCAGCAGCAAGGGGGGGGATAACTATGGCTACACCTTC.

The V and J genes are TRBV10-3 and TRBJ2-7; weak D call: TRBD1 (7 bases). V gave up 10 bases and J gave up 0 bases, with 19 bases separating them. The CDR3 totals 15 residues. Per the germline V gene, CDR1 is ENHRY and CDR2 is SYGVKD. The CDR3 DNA reads TGTGCCACTTACCCAGGGGGGATCAGCTCCTACGAGCAGTACTTC. Its translation: CATYPGGISSYEQYF.

This chain uses TRBV28 with TRBJ1-5; no firm D call. The CDR3 is made up of 13 amino acids. Germline V lookup: CDR1 MDHEN, CDR2 SYDVKM. Trimming cost V 3 bases and J 9 bases, with 12 bases left between them. In DNA, the CDR3 is TGTGCCAGCAGTTTGCCTCCCACGGGGCCCCAGCATTTT. This encodes CASSLPPTGPQHF.

This clone was found once. This chain uses TRBV6-1 with TRBJ1-3; 7 bases are a match to TRBD1. The junction had 7 bases not matched to a gene; V was cut back by 8 bases and J by 0 bases. The CDR3 loop spans 15 amino acids. Germline CDR1 MNHNS, CDR2 SASEGT. Here the CDR3 DNA reads TGTGCCAGCCGGGACAGCACGTTCTCTGGAAACACCATATATTTT. Its protein is CASRDSTFSGNTIYF.

This chain uses TRBV28 with TRBJ1-2; D remains unclear. Germline V lookup: CDR1 MDHEN, CDR2 SYDVKM. The CDR3 extends over 13 amino acids. The V end lost 7 bases, the J end lost 4 bases, and 13 bases lay between the germline ends. For the CDR3, the DNA is TGTGCCAGCAAGAATATACTACCCTATGGCTACACCTTC. This encodes CASKNILPYGYTF.

The chain carries TRBV11-2 and TRBJ1-3; D is perhaps TRBD1 (6 bases). Trimming stripped 3 bases from V and 2 bases from J, with 14 bases between. CDR1 is SGHAT and CDR2 is FQNNGV in the germline V gene. This CDR3 spans 16 amino acids. The CDR3 loop reads CASSFGQWLPGNTIYF. The CDR3 bases are TGTGCCAGCAGCTTCGGACAGTGGCTGCCTGGAAACACCATATATTTT. The full variable domain, rest sourced from reference TRBV11-2 and TRBJ1-3, is EAGVAQSPRYKIIEKRQSVAFWCNPISGHATLYWYQQILGQGPKLLIQFQNNGVVDDSQLPKDRFSAERLKGVDSTLKIQPAKLEDSAVYLCASSFGQWLPGNTIYFGEGSWLTVV.

This clone was seen once. The chain combines TRBV15 with TRBJ2-7; 8 bases agree with TRBD2. From germline, CDR1 is LNHNV and CDR2 YYDKDF (reference sequence). Trimming at V came to 6 bases and at J to 0 bases, leaving 4 bases not matched to a gene. This CDR3 has 14 residues. Here the CDR3 DNA reads TGTGCCACCAGAACTAGCGGATACTCCTACGAGCAGTACTTC. Encoded protein: CATRTSGYSYEQYF.

The chain couples TRBV10-3 to TRBJ2-1; D not resolved. The CDR3 consists of 17 residues. V shed 0 bases and J shed 0 bases, with 12 bases lying between them. Germline CDR1 ENHRY, CDR2 SYGVKD. For the CDR3, the DNA is TGTGCCATCAGTGAGTCGCACTTCTCGAGCTCCTACAATGAGCAGTTCTTC. Encoded protein: CAISESHFSSSYNEQFF.

This clone has only one observation. J is TRBJ2-5 and V is TRBV18; tentative D call: TRBD1 (5 bases). Trimming stripped 3 bases from V and 5 bases from J, with 13 bases between. CDR1 is KGHSH, CDR2 LQKENI, per germline. The CDR3 totals 14 residues. CDR3 in amino acids: CASSPGQGLETQYF. CDR3 nucleotide sequence: TGTGCCAGCTCACCGGGGCAGGGATTGGAGACCCAGTACTTC.

The J gene is TRBJ2-5, the V gene TRBV7-7; TRBD2 aligns across 8 bases. Per germline, CDR1 SSHAT and CDR2 FNYEAQ (reference sequence). The CDR3 contains 19 residues. In nucleotides, the CDR3 is TGTGCTAAGCCCCCTGGCTCCGTTAGCGGGGATACCCTGGCGGAGACCCAGTACTTC. This encodes CAKPPGSVSGDTLAETQYF.

The chain combines TRBV9 with TRBJ2-3, with unresolved D. The CDR3 length is 12 residues. V gave up 5 bases and J gave up 6 bases, with 10 bases separating them. The germline CDR1 and CDR2 sequences are SGDLS and YYNGEE. CDR3 loop: CASSARPDTQYF. For the CDR3, the DNA is TGTGCCAGCAGTGCTCGTCCGGATACGCAGTATTTT.

The chain combines TRBV7-2 with TRBJ2-7; 7 bases line up with TRBD2. The junction had 14 bases not matched to a gene; V was cut back by 6 bases and J by 3 bases. CDR3 size: 16 residues. Germline V gene lookup returns CDR1 SGHTA and CDR2 FQGNSA. DNA for the CDR3: TGTGCCAGCAGTCACACCGGACTAGGAAGGTTCTACGAGCAGTACTTC. Translated, it gives CASSHTGLGRFYEQYF.

This clone has a single count. The sample contains more than one DNA sequence encoding this CDR3. The chain combines TRBV6-5 with TRBJ1-1; D is unresolved. This CDR3 has 15 amino acids. V was pared by 0 bases and J by 1 base, with 9 bases between. Germline CDR1 MNHEY, CDR2 SVGAGI. CDR3 residues: CASSYSSRGNTEAFF. In nucleotides, the CDR3 is TGTGCCAGCAGTTACTCGAGCAGAGGGAACACTGAAGCTTTCTTT.

The CDR3 DNA follows: TGTGCCAGCAGCGTAGAAGTAGGGGGCAGCTACGAGCAGTACTTC. Its protein is CASSVEVGGSYEQYF. V is TRBV9 and J is TRBJ2-7; 7 bases agree with TRBD1. The germline gives CDR1 SGDLS, CDR2 YYNGEE. The CDR3 runs 15 residues. The ends lost 0 bases at V and 3 bases at J; junction bases unmatched: 6.

V usage is TRBV4-3 and J usage is TRBJ2-1; D is ambiguous. V was trimmed by 1 base and J by 0 bases, leaving 7 bases between them. The CDR3 loop spans 15 amino acids. Germline assignment: CDR1 LGHNA and CDR2 YSLEER. CDR3 sequence reads: CASSQVGSSYNEQFF. Here the CDR3 DNA reads TGCGCCAGCAGCCAAGTTGGTAGCTCCTACAATGAGCAGTTCTTC.

With regard to this clone: Other nucleotide sequences in the sample specify the same CDR3. This sequence joins TRBV27 and TRBJ1-2; 9 positions match TRBD1. This CDR3 contains 14 residues. V shed 6 bases, J shed 4 bases, and the junction held 6 bases outside the gene matches. From germline, CDR1 is MNHEY and CDR2 SMNVEV (reference sequence). In nucleotides, the CDR3 is TGTGCCAGCAGCCCGGGACAGGGAGGCTATGGCTACACCTTC. Amino acids: CASSPGQGGYGYTF.